This entry lists 29 T cell receptor beta chains sequenced from one sample in a study of early T cells in non-severe SARS-CoV-2 infection. One entry per CDR3 protein, called by TCRdb with MiXCR from the 5' RACE reads. The data hold about 48,000 distinct CDR3 sequences, with 6.5% to 9.5% observed a single time. The source material was whole blood. The receptors originated from an adult who was a healthcare worker with PCR-confirmed SARS-CoV-2 infection or an uninfected control (not recorded which).

This clonotype was picked up many times. This rearrangement joins TRBV29-1 to TRBJ2-7, with D perhaps matching TRBD1 or TRBD2 (5 bases each). This CDR3 contains 13 residues. Deletions cut 5 bases from V and 6 bases from J, with 17 bases between. Germline V gives CDR1 SQVTM, CDR2 ANQGSEA. CDR3 sequence reads: CSVTGTAGLEQYF. The DNA for the CDR3 is TGCAGCGTTACCGGGACCGCTGGCCTCGAGCAGTACTTC.

At least ten counts were recorded for this clonotype. The chain combines TRBV19 with TRBJ2-1; D possibly corresponds to TRBD1 (6 bases). Germline-derived CDR1 and CDR2 are LNHDA and SQIVND (reference sequence). The germline V and J ends were trimmed by 9 bases and 4 bases, with 13 bases remaining between them. This CDR3 is built from 13 residues. The CDR3 DNA is TGTGCCAGCGGACAGTGGGCTTACAATGAGCAGTTCTTC. It specifies CASGQWAYNEQFF. Together with reference TRBV19 and TRBJ2-1, the CDR3 gives the full variable domain: DGGITQSPKYLFRKEGQNVTLSCEQNLNHDAMYWYRQDPGQGLRLIYYSQIVNDFQKGDIAEGYSVSREKKESFPLTVTSAQKNPTAFYLCASGQWAYNEQFFGPGTRLTVL.

In this sample, this clonotype turned up many times. This sequence joins TRBV7-2 and TRBJ1-2; 7 nucleotides align to TRBD1. V dropped 5 bases and J dropped 6; count of bases not matched to a gene: 9. CDR1 and CDR2 from the germline V gene are SGHTA and FQGNSA. This CDR3 is 14 amino acids long. The chain's CDR3 is CASSVNRGWDGYTF. The CDR3 DNA is TGTGCCAGCAGCGTAAACAGGGGATGGGATGGCTACACCTTC. The variable domain in full, with the rest retrieved from reference TRBV7-2 and TRBJ1-2, is GAGVSQSPSNKVTEKGKDVELRCDPISGHTALYWYRQSLGQGLEFLIYFQGNSAPDKSGLPSDRFSAERTGGSVSTLTIQRTQQEDSAVYLCASSVNRGWDGYTFGSGTRLTVV.

This clonotype came up many times. The chain joins TRBV30 to TRBJ1-4, with 7 bases aligning to TRBD1. This CDR3 comprises 13 residues. Per germline, CDR1 GTSNPN and CDR2 SVGIG (reference sequence). V shed 7 bases, J shed 4 bases, and the junction held 6 bases outside the gene matches. CDR3 coding DNA: TGTGCCTTATCAGGGGGGAATAATGAAAAACTGTTTTTT. It is translated as CALSGGNNEKLFF.

This clonotype was seen a handful of times. The junction and the germline gene differ at one end; a read error may be behind it. The gene calls are TRBV11-2 and TRBJ2-7; a weak D match, TRBD2 (5 bases). CDR1 and CDR2 from the germline V gene are SGHAT and FQNNGV. This CDR3 has 15 amino acids. CDR3 loop: CASSLDLGGPYEQYF. The CDR3 DNA follows: TGTGCCAGCAGCCTAGACCTTGGAGGCCCCTACGAGCAGTACTTC.

This clonotype has at least ten counts. This sequence joins TRBV5-1 and TRBJ2-3; the D gene is possibly TRBD2 (7 bases). Trimming stripped 5 bases from V and 2 bases from J, with 15 bases between. The CDR3 spans 15 residues. Germline loops: CDR1 SGHRS, CDR2 YFSETQ. CDR3 sequence reads: CASSMAGAVTDTQYF. DNA of the CDR3: TGCGCCAGCAGTATGGCGGGGGCGGTCACAGATACGCAGTATTTT.

A note on this clonotype: In this CDR3 the conserved last residue, phenylalanine or tryptophan, is missing, so a read error is likely. This chain joins TRBV20-1 and TRBJ2-1; the match to TRBD2 covers 9 bases. CDR1 is DFQATT and CDR2 is SNEGSKA in the germline V gene (reference sequence). V shed 4 bases and J 6 bases; nucleotides not matched to a gene: 4. The CDR3 is made up of 13 amino acids. For the CDR3, the DNA is TGCAGTGCTAAGAGACTAGCGGTCAATGAGCAGTTCTCC. As protein: CSAKRLAVNEQFS.

This clonotype was recorded at least ten times. The chain recombines TRBV21-1 with TRBJ1-5; TRBD1, the table's D call, lacks a check against the DNA. TRBV21-1 is shown as a pseudogene. The CDR3 runs 17 residues. The CDR3 DNA reads TGTGCCAGCAGCACCCTAACAGGGGGAGGTGTTCATCAGCCCCAGCATTTT. Translated, it gives CASSTLTGGGVHQPQHF.

This clonotype showed up many times. CDR3 bases: TGCGCCAGCAGCTTTTTCGGGAGCTCCTATAATTCACCCCTCCACTTT. Amino acids: CASSFFGSSYNSPLHF. The rearrangement joins TRBV5-1 to TRBJ1-6; D unresolved. The V and J ends lost 2 bases and 0 bases respectively, with 9 bases between them. CDR3 length: 16 amino acids. Germline V lookup: CDR1 SGHRS, CDR2 YFSETQ.

A few counts support this clonotype. The chain combines TRBV10-3 with TRBJ2-1; D is uncertain. Looked up from germline, CDR1 is ENHRY and CDR2 is SYGVKD. Trimming took off 6 bases at V and 0 bases at J, with 15 bases between the two ends. The CDR3 has 16 residues. The CDR3 is CAISDLESLSYNEQFF. In DNA, the CDR3 is TGTGCCATCAGCGACTTAGAGAGTCTCTCCTACAATGAGCAGTTCTTC.

This clonotype has at least ten counts. The CDR3 DNA follows: TGTGCCTGGAAGCTGCTAGCGAGCACAGATACGCAGTATTTT. Translating it yields CAWKLLASTDTQYF. The gene calls are TRBV30 and TRBJ2-3, with a possible D match to TRBD2 (6 bases). V gave up 4 bases and J gave up 0 bases, with 11 bases separating them. The CDR3 runs 14 residues. CDR1 is GTSNPN, CDR2 SVGIG, per germline (reference sequence).

Turning to this clonotype: A much larger clone lies one base from this, so it may be a read error. For the CDR3, the DNA is TGTGCTGGTGCCCGGCAGACAGGCGGGGAGCTGTTTTTT. Its translation is CAGARQTGGELFF. The chain recombines TRBV12-5 with TRBJ2-2, with a tentative D call TRBD1 (6 bases). The CDR3 extends over 13 amino acids. From germline, CDR1 is LGHNT and CDR2 FRNRAP. Trimming left V 11 bases short and J 7 bases short, with 17 bases between.

The rearrangement joins TRBV7-2 to TRBJ2-1; D unclear. V lost 1 base and J lost 5, with 6 bases in between. Per germline, CDR1 SGHTA and CDR2 FQGNSA. CDR3 size: 13 residues. This CDR3 reads CASSLGQNNEQFF. The CDR3 DNA follows: TGTGCCAGCAGCTTAGGGCAGAACAATGAGCAGTTCTTC.

CDR3 protein: CSASRAPRTYNSPLHF. CDR3 nucleotides: TGCAGTGCTAGTAGGGCCCCCCGAACCTATAATTCACCCCTCCACTTT. The chain carries TRBV20-1 and TRBJ1-6; unclear D gene. V dropped 3 bases and J dropped 2 bases, with 14 bases sitting between them. The CDR3 extends over 16 amino acids. Germline V gene lookup returns CDR1 DFQATT and CDR2 SNEGSKA (reference sequence).

Comments on this clonotype: A clone one base away is much larger, so this may be a read error. The V gene is TRBV20-1, the J gene TRBJ2-3, with 11 positions matching TRBD2. CDR3 length equals 16 residues. Trimming removed 5 bases from V and 3 bases from J; junction bases left unmatched: 10. Germline values: CDR1 DFQATT, CDR2 SNEGSKA (reference sequence). CDR3 in amino acids: CSADIAGGTKTDTQYF. The CDR3, as DNA: TGCAGTGCTGATATAGCGGGGGGGACAAAAACAGATACGCAGTATTTT.

This clonotype was seen a few times. This chain uses TRBV7-6 with TRBJ1-6; no clear D. Looked up from germline, CDR1 is SGHVS and CDR2 is FNYEAQ. CDR3 length equals 14 residues. Trimming cost V 1 base and J 5 bases, with 6 bases left between them. This chain's CDR3 is CASSLDKDNSPLHF. The CDR3 DNA sequence: TGTGCCAGCAGCTTAGATAAGGATAATTCACCCCTCCACTTT.

The genes are TRBV14 and TRBJ2-7; a possible D gene is TRBD1 (6 bases). The CDR3 runs to 15 residues. The germline gives CDR1 SGHDN, CDR2 FVKESK. Trimming left V 4 bases short and J 2 bases short, with 15 bases between. CDR3 nucleotide sequence: TGTGCCAGCAGCCCCGGGACACTTGGTACCTACGAGCAGTACTTC. The encoded protein is CASSPGTLGTYEQYF.

This clonotype was seen at least ten times. The J gene is TRBJ2-3, the V gene TRBV27, with 9 positions matching TRBD2. Looked up from germline, CDR1 is MNHEY and CDR2 is SMNVEV (reference sequence). The CDR3 runs to 14 residues. Trimming took 2 bases from V and 4 from J; bases not matched to a gene: 1. The CDR3 sequence is CASSLRLAADTQYF. The CDR3 bases are TGTGCCAGCAGTTTACGACTAGCGGCAGATACGCAGTATTTT.

This clonotype appeared many times. The chain has TRBV3-1 and TRBJ2-1, with 10 bases lining up with TRBD2. This CDR3 has 16 amino acids. Germline assignment: CDR1 LGHDT and CDR2 YNNKEL (reference sequence). Unmatched junction bases numbered 5, after V lost 2 bases and J lost 4 bases. CDR3 coding DNA: TGTGCCAGCAGCCAACCCCTAGCGGGGGTATACAATGAGCAGTTCTTC. Translated: CASSQPLAGVYNEQFF.

This clonotype was detected many times. This sequence joins TRBV7-2 and TRBJ1-6; 7 bases line up with TRBD1. V lost 4 bases, J lost 5 bases, and 8 bases stayed unmatched. This CDR3 comprises 16 residues. Germline V lookup: CDR1 SGHTA, CDR2 FQGNSA. CDR3 loop: CASSSSGGQNNSPLHF. The CDR3 nucleotides read TGTGCCAGCAGCTCCTCCGGGGGACAGAATAATTCACCCCTCCACTTT.

The sample holds a few counts of this clonotype. The chain has TRBV20-1 and TRBJ1-4; D is possibly TRBD1 (5 bases). V shed 6 bases and J shed 10 bases, with 15 bases lying between them. Germline lookup yields CDR1 DFQATT and CDR2 SNEGSKA (reference sequence). This CDR3 contains 12 residues. CDR3 region: CSASGRDGKLFF. In DNA, the CDR3 is TGCAGTGCGTCTGGTCGGGACGGAAAACTGTTTTTT.

This clonotype was detected many times. The chain carries TRBV7-6 and TRBJ1-1, with D unclear. The CDR3 sequence is 13 residues long. The germline V gene has CDR1 SGHVS and CDR2 FNYEAQ. V was cut by 2 bases and J by 1 base, with 5 bases left in between. Written as DNA, the CDR3 is TGTGCCAGCAGCTTAAGCAAGAACACTGAAGCTTTCTTT. It codes for CASSLSKNTEAFF.

J is TRBJ2-3 and V is TRBV12-3 or TRBV12-4; D is possibly TRBD2 (7 bases). Trimming cost V 5 bases and J 2 bases, with 20 bases left between them. CDR3 length: 17 residues. CDR3 bases: TGTGCCAGCAGTAGACATTACAGGGACTACTTCACAGATACGCAGTATTTT. Translating gives CASSRHYRDYFTDTQYF.

This clonotype was seen a few times. The chain is built from TRBV2 and TRBJ2-7; D is possibly TRBD1 or TRBD2 (5 bases each). The CDR3 loop spans 14 amino acids. The germline CDR1 and CDR2 sequences are SNHLY and FYNNEI. The V end was cut by 11 bases, the J end by 3 bases, with 20 bases between. CDR3 sequence (DNA): TGTGCCGGGAGAACGGGACGGACCAGCTACGAGCAGTACTTC. This sequence encodes CAGRTGRTSYEQYF.

This clonotype was observed many times. V usage is TRBV10-3 and J usage is TRBJ1-5; tentatively, D is TRBD1 (6 bases). Germline values: CDR1 ENHRY, CDR2 SYGVKD. With 0 bases removed from V and 11 bases from J, the gap between germline ends came to 8 bases. The CDR3 is 12 amino acids. The CDR3 here is CAISESQGSQHF. The DNA of the CDR3 is TGTGCCATCAGTGAGTCACAGGGATCCCAGCATTTT.

This clonotype was detected ten times or more. The chain has TRBV5-1 and TRBJ2-3; D remains unclear. The CDR3 has 14 residues. Trimming removed 0 bases from V and 4 bases from J, with 9 bases in between. Germline lookup yields CDR1 SGHRS and CDR2 YFSETQ. The chain's CDR3 is CASSLGLEADTQYF. CDR3 in DNA: TGCGCCAGCAGCTTGGGCTTAGAGGCAGATACGCAGTATTTT.

The chain uses TRBV11-2 and TRBJ2-7, with D uncertain. In germline, CDR1 is SGHAT, CDR2 FQNNGV. The CDR3 contains 12 residues. V gave up 0 bases and J gave up 7 bases, with 7 bases separating them. The CDR3 nucleotides are TGTGCCAGCAGCTTAGAGGGTACGGAGCAGTACTTC. Translated, it gives CASSLEGTEQYF.

The J gene is TRBJ2-2, the V gene TRBV7-6, with no clear D. The length of the CDR3 is 16 residues. CDR1 is SGHVS and CDR2 is FNYEAQ in the germline V gene. The germline V and J ends were trimmed by 5 bases and 1 base, with 14 bases remaining between them. The CDR3 here is CASSRDTELNTGELFF. In nucleotides, the CDR3 is TGTGCCAGCAGCCGAGACACAGAACTGAACACCGGGGAGCTGTTTTTT.

This clonotype was counted a few times. This chain links TRBV20-1 with TRBJ1-1; tentative D call: TRBD1 (6 bases). The CDR3 covers 13 residues. V was shortened by 8 bases and J by 2 bases, with 15 bases between the two germline ends. Germline loops: CDR1 DFQATT, CDR2 SNEGSKA (reference sequence). CDR3 sequence reads: CSQSARGNTEAFF. The CDR3 DNA sequence: TGCAGTCAAAGCGCCAGGGGTAACACTGAAGCTTTCTTT.